The clone carrying this T cell receptor (beta chain) was counted a few times. The V and J ends lost 6 bases and 6 bases respectively, with 12 bases between them. The germline V gene encodes CDR1 SQVTM and CDR2 ANQGSEA. This CDR3 has 12 residues. This entry comes from a study of beta chain features in type 1 diabetes. The authors reverse transcribed all of the isolated RNA, so sequencing captured expressed TCRB transcripts. Some clones are missing from TCRdb's copy, which holds only in-frame ones; the method was immunoSEQ multiplex PCR. The table shows hundreds of thousands of clones, with 15% occurring only once.

The rearrangement uses TRBV29-1 and TRBJ2-1; D remains ambiguous. The TCR originated in a young man in good health. Sequencing input: naive CD4+ T cells from blood. The CDR3 spells CSVSVSLNEQFF. The CDR3 DNA reads TGCAGCGTATCTGTATCGCTCAATGAGCAGTTCTTC.